These 21 T cell receptor beta chains were all obtained from the same sample, sequenced in a study of cytomegalovirus exposure and HLA in healthy donors. It was with 60 Vbeta and 13 Jbeta primers that the PCR ran. This table comes from immunoSEQ multiplex PCR, and its TCRdb copy is limited to in-frame clones, with some not included. The sample comprises some 150,000 clones, roughly 80% of which are singletons, and around 3.5% rests with the top ten. The sample was PBMCs. The receptors here all came from a young man in good health and CMV-seropositive.

The chain has TRBV7-2 and TRBJ1-2, with D possibly TRBD1 on 6 matching bases. V was cut by 5 bases and J by 8 bases, with 15 bases left in between. The CDR3 length is 13 residues. CDR1 and CDR2 from the germline V gene are SGHTA and FQGNSA. This CDR3 is CASSRTGIGGYTF. The CDR3 DNA sequence: TGTGCCAGCAGCCGTACAGGGATCGGAGGCTACACCTTC.

The rearrangement links TRBV27 to TRBJ2-3, with 12 bases matching TRBD2. V gave up 7 bases and J gave up 2 bases; unmatched junction bases: 7. The CDR3 runs to 16 residues. Per the germline V gene, CDR1 is MNHEY and CDR2 is SMNVEV (reference sequence). The CDR3 coding sequence is TGTGCCAGCAAAGGGGCTAGCGGGGGGGACACAGATACGCAGTATTTT. It codes for CASKGASGGDTDTQYF.

The chain carries TRBV7-2 and TRBJ2-5; 7 bases fit TRBD2. The CDR3 loop spans 15 amino acids. The V gene's germline CDR1 is SGHTA and CDR2 FQGNSA. The trim removed 1 base at V and 5 bases at J, leaving 7 bases unmatched. The CDR3 is CASSLGGRAHETQYF. In DNA, the CDR3 is TGTGCCAGCAGCTTAGGAGGGAGGGCGCACGAGACCCAGTACTTC.

The J gene is TRBJ2-5, the V gene TRBV5-1; D may be TRBD2 (6 bases). V lost 4 bases and J 1 base, leaving 11 bases between the germline ends. CDR1 is SGHRS and CDR2 is YFSETQ in the germline V gene. CDR3 length: 14 amino acids. CDR3 protein: CASSLGGTQETQYF. CDR3 nucleotides: TGCGCCAGCAGCCTCGGCGGGACCCAAGAGACCCAGTACTTC.

The V call is TRBV7-9, the J call TRBJ2-5; the D is unclear. Per germline, CDR1 SEHNR and CDR2 FQNEAQ (reference sequence). The V end was cut by 0 bases, the J end by 2 bases, with 4 bases between. The length of the CDR3 is 13 residues. The CDR3 nucleotides read TGTGCCAGCAGCTTAGCGCAGCAAGAGACCCAGTACTTC. Translating it yields CASSLAQQETQYF.

This clone was seen a handful of times. J is TRBJ1-2 and V is TRBV28; D unresolved. There are 14 residues in the CDR3. V lost 7 bases and J lost 0, with 12 bases in between. Per germline, CDR1 MDHEN and CDR2 SYDVKM. The DNA of the CDR3 is TGTGCCAGCACCTGGGAGGGAACTAACTATGGCTACACCTTC. Translating gives CASTWEGTNYGYTF.

Here the CDR3 DNA reads TGTGCCAGCGCCCCCCCGGGGAGCTACGAGCAGTACTTC. It specifies CASAPPGSYEQYF. This chain joins TRBV28 and TRBJ2-7, with D maybe TRBD2 (5 bases). Germline V gene data show CDR1 as MDHEN and CDR2 as SYDVKM. The CDR3 has 13 amino acids. V was shortened by 8 bases and J by 3 bases, with 14 bases between the two germline ends.

There are a few counts of this clone. The chain uses TRBV10-3 and TRBJ1-5; 9 nucleotides agree with TRBD1. Per germline, CDR1 ENHRY and CDR2 SYGVKD. CDR3 length: 16 amino acids. V lost 10 bases, J lost 0 bases, and 10 bases stayed unmatched. The CDR3 reads CATRDRDFYSNQPQHF. The CDR3 DNA reads as TGTGCCACCCGGGACAGGGATTTTTATAGCAATCAGCCCCAGCATTTT.

This chain's CDR3 is CASSDRGGADTQYF. DNA for the CDR3: TGTGCCAGCAGCGATCGGGGGGGTGCAGATACGCAGTATTTT. This sequence joins TRBV9 and TRBJ2-3; 8 bases map to TRBD2. Unmatched junction bases numbered 4, after V lost 3 bases and J lost 4 bases. The CDR3 length is 14 residues. Germline V gene lookup returns CDR1 SGDLS and CDR2 YYNGEE.

This clone was counted between two and nine times. This rearrangement joins TRBV5-1 to TRBJ2-5; unclear D gene. Germline lookup yields CDR1 SGHRS and CDR2 YFSETQ. The CDR3 runs 13 residues. Between the trimmed V and J ends, which lost 0 bases and 2 bases, there was a span of 5 bases. CDR3 residues: CASSLGSQETQYF. CDR3 DNA: TGCGCCAGCAGCTTGGGTTCGCAAGAGACCCAGTACTTC.

The V and J genes are TRBV5-6 and TRBJ1-1; perhaps TRBD1 as D (6 bases). The CDR3 contains 16 residues. Trimming stripped 4 bases from V and 5 bases from J, with 21 bases between. Germline CDR1 SGHDT, CDR2 YYEEEE. CDR3 nucleotide sequence: TGTGCCAGCAGCCCGGGGGGCCCGCCGGAGGAAACTGAAGCTTTCTTT. Its protein product is CASSPGGPPEETEAFF.

The rearrangement joins TRBV5-1 to TRBJ2-7; D perhaps matches TRBD2 (7 bases). CDR1 and CDR2 from the germline V gene are SGHRS and YFSETQ. The CDR3 loop spans 15 amino acids. Trimming removed 4 bases at V and 5 bases at J, with 19 bases between. The DNA for the CDR3 is TGCGCCAGCAGCGGTGGTGGGGGGGGCATCGACGAGCAGTACTTC. Residues: CASSGGGGGIDEQYF.

V gene TRBV2 combines with J gene TRBJ2-3; 7 nucleotides agree with TRBD1. The CDR3 totals 15 residues. Unmatched junction bases numbered 9, after V lost 4 bases and J lost 5 bases. Per the germline V gene, CDR1 is SNHLY and CDR2 is FYNNEI. The CDR3 sequence: CASSAITGVLDTQYF. DNA of the CDR3: TGTGCCAGCAGTGCCATAACAGGGGTACTAGATACGCAGTATTTT.

This chain links TRBV5-8 with TRBJ2-3, with 10 bases lining up with TRBD2. V trimming: 4 bases; J trimming: 1 base; junction bases outside the gene matches: 3. The CDR3 runs 15 residues. Per the germline V gene, CDR1 is SGHTS and CDR2 is YDEGEE. The CDR3 nucleotides read TGTGCCAGCAGCGGCGGGACTAGCGGCACAGATACGCAGTATTTT. It specifies CASSGGTSGTDTQYF.

V usage is TRBV9 and J usage is TRBJ2-2; a weak D match, TRBD1 (5 bases). CDR1 and CDR2 (germline): SGDLS, YYNGEE. CDR3 length: 14 residues. V lost 3 bases to trimming and J lost 1 base, with 7 bases between them. CDR3 residues: CASSDTGNTGELFF. The CDR3 nucleotides are TGTGCCAGCAGCGACACAGGGAACACCGGGGAGCTGTTTTTT.

This clone was seen more than once but under ten times. The chain carries TRBV11-3 and TRBJ1-1; no reliable D call. This CDR3 has 13 amino acids. Per the germline V gene, CDR1 is SGHNT and CDR2 is YENEEA. V was shortened by 1 base and J by 1 base, with 4 bases between the two germline ends. CDR3 nucleotides: TGTGCCAGCAGCTTAGGGGCGAACACTGAAGCTTTCTTT. It specifies CASSLGANTEAFF.

The J gene is TRBJ1-1, the V gene TRBV30; 10 bases line up with TRBD1. Germline assignment: CDR1 GTSNPN and CDR2 SVGIG (reference sequence). The CDR3 consists of 15 residues. The V gene end was trimmed by 2 bases and the J gene end by 3 bases; junction bases not matched to a gene: 6. The CDR3 DNA reads TGTGCCTGGAGTATCGGGACAGGGGACTACACTGAAGCTTTCTTT. The encoded protein is CAWSIGTGDYTEAFF.

This clone was seen just once. The rearrangement joins TRBV2 to TRBJ2-5; tentatively, D is TRBD1 (5 bases). V was trimmed by 8 bases and J by 2 bases, leaving 12 bases between them. Germline CDR1 SNHLY, CDR2 FYNNEI. The CDR3 extends over 13 amino acids. The CDR3 coding sequence is TGTGCCAGCCGTGGCAGGGATCAAGAGACCCAGTACTTC. Translation gives CASRGRDQETQYF.

This rearrangement joins TRBV6-5 to TRBJ2-7; 7 bases align to TRBD1. The CDR3 has 15 residues. Germline values: CDR1 MNHEY, CDR2 SVGAGI. The ends lost 4 bases at V and 0 bases at J; junction bases unmatched: 6. CDR3 sequence reads: CASSLGTGDSYEQYF. The CDR3 nucleotides are TGTGCCAGCAGTTTGGGAACAGGGGACTCCTACGAGCAGTACTTC.

This clone was picked up many times. The chain employs TRBV9 and TRBJ1-4, with D perhaps matching TRBD1 (5 bases). V lost 0 bases and J 2 bases, leaving 11 bases between the germline ends. Germline lookup yields CDR1 SGDLS and CDR2 YYNGEE. This CDR3 comprises 16 residues. CDR3 region: CASSVDGGGTNEKLFF. CDR3 sequence (DNA): TGTGCCAGCAGCGTAGATGGGGGAGGCACTAATGAAAAACTGTTTTTT.

This clone was picked up a small number of times. The chain carries TRBV2 and TRBJ1-5; 8 nucleotides agree with TRBD1. The CDR3 covers 15 residues. Germline CDR1 reads SNHLY; CDR2 reads FYNNEI. J gave up 7 bases and V 5 bases, and 10 bases lay outside the gene matches. The CDR3 DNA reads as TGTGCCAGCAGTAAGTTGCAGGGGGCAGGGCAGCCCCAGCATTTT. It specifies CASSKLQGAGQPQHF.